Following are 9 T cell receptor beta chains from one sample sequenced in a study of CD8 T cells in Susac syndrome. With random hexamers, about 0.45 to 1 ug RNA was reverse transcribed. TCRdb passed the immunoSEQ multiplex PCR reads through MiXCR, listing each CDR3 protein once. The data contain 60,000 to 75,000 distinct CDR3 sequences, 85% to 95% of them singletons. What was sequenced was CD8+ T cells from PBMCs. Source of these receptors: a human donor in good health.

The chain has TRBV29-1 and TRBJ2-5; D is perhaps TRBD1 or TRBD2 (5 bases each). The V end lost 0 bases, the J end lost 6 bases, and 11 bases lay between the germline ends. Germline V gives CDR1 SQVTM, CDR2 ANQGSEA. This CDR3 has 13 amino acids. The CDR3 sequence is CSVEDGWGKTQYF. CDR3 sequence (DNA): TGCAGCGTTGAAGATGGGTGGGGGAAGACCCAGTACTTC.

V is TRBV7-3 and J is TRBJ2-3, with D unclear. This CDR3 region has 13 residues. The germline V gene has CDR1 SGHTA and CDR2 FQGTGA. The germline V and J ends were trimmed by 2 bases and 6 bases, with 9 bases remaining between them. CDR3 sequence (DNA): TGTGCCAGCAGCTTACTAAGTTCCGATACGCAGTATTTT. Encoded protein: CASSLLSSDTQYF.

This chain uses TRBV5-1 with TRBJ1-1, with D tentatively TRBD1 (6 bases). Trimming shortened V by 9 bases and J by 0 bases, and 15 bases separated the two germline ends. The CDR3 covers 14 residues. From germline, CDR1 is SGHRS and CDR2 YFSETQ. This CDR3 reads CATRQVSMNTEAFF. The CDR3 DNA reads TGCGCCACCCGACAGGTCTCGATGAACACTGAAGCTTTCTTT.

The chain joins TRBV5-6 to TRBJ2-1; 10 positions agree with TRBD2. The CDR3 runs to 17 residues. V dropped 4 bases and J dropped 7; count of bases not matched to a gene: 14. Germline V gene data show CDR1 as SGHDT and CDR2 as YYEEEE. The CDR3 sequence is CASSHLLVGLAVNEQFF. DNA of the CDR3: TGTGCCAGCAGCCACCTCCTTGTAGGACTAGCGGTTAATGAGCAGTTCTTC.

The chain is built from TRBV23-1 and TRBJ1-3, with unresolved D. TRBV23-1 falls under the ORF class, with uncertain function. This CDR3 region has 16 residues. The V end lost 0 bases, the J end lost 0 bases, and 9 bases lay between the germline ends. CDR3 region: CASSQSGLCSGNTIYF. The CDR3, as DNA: TGCGCCAGCAGTCAATCGGGTTTATGCTCTGGAAACACCATATATTTT.

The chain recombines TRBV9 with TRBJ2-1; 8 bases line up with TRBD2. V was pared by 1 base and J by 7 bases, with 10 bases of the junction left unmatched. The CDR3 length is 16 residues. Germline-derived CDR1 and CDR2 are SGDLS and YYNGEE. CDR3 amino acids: CASSVKFGGGPNEQFF. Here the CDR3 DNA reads TGTGCCAGCAGCGTAAAATTCGGGGGGGGCCCAAATGAGCAGTTCTTC.

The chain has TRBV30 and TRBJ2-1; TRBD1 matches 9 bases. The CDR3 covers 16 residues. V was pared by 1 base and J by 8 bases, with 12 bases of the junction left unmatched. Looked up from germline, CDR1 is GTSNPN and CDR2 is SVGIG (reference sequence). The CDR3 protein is CAWSAEDRGVYDEQFF. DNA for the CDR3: TGTGCCTGGAGTGCAGAGGACAGGGGCGTTTATGATGAGCAGTTCTTC.

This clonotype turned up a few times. CDR3 DNA sequence: TGTGCCAGCAGCTACTCCGGACAGGGGTCCAATGAGCAGTTCTTC. Protein: CASSYSGQGSNEQFF. This chain links TRBV7-9 with TRBJ2-1, with 9 nucleotides matching TRBD1. Germline-derived CDR1 and CDR2 are SEHNR and FQNEAQ (reference sequence). V lost 4 bases and J lost 6; bases outside the gene matches: 7. The CDR3 is 15 amino acids.

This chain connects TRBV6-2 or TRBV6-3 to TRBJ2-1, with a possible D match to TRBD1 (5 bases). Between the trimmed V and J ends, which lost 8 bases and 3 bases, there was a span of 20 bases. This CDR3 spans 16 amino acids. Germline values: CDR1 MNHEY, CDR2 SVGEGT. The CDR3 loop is CASGDRTPSNYNEQFF. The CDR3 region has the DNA TGTGCCAGCGGAGACAGAACCCCAAGTAACTACAATGAGCAGTTCTTC.